This T cell receptor (beta chain) was obtained from a study of CXCR3-negative and CXCR3-positive naive CD8 T cells. UMI labels and 5' RACE were used to prepare the TRB cDNA libraries. TCRdb re-called the 5' RACE reads and gives one entry per CDR3 protein, without DNA. The repertoire table contains tens of thousands of distinct CDR3 sequences. Sequencing was performed on naive CXCR3- CD8+ T cells from blood. Subset described: CD45RO-CCR7+CD27+CD95- naive CD8+ T cells lacking CXCR3 (TNR3-). This sequence was found in a human donor in good health. Some clones in this sample may be carry-over from other donors' samples.

The CDR3 spells CASSEDIYTEAFF. The chain is built from TRBV6-4 and TRBJ1-1. This CDR3 comprises 13 residues. In germline, CDR1 is MRHNA, CDR2 SNTAGT.